This T cell receptor (beta chain) was sequenced in a study of shared clonotypes between healthy human individuals. Background on the study: CD4 naive and CD4 memory each took three plates per donor, while CD8 naive took two and CD8 memory one.

Regarding this clone: Its antigen is unknown.

Study-wide findings and caveats: Clonotypes not shared had lower generation probabilities than those common to all four donors. Clonotypes that were shared across a few donors made up approximately 5.1% of naive CD4 clonotypes. Rarefaction showed sorted-subset sequencing was incomplete despite large depth.

Trimming shortened V by 0 bases and J by 0 bases, and 16 bases separated the two germline ends. In germline, CDR1 is SGDLS, CDR2 YYNGEE. The CDR3 length is 19 residues. Data came from immunoSEQ multiplex PCR; TCRdb stores just in-frame clones and leaves some out. Altogether over a million clones are present, roughly 97% being singletons, with the ten largest covering approximately 1%. Sample: naive CD4+ T cells sorted from blood. The subset: CD45RA+ positively selected. This clonotype was sampled from a man between 25 and 39 years old in good health. This chain joins TRBV9 and TRBJ2-6; possible D gene TRBD1, 5 bases. In DNA, the CDR3 is TGTGCCAGCAGCGTAGGGGGCATCATCGCTAGCTCTGGGGCCAACGTCCTGACTTTC. Protein sequence: CASSVGGIIASSGANVLTF.